These T cell receptor beta chains were read from a single sample in a study of blood T cell repertoires in COVID-19. Clones were read by immunoSEQ multiplex PCR, and TCRdb kept only the in-frame ones, dropping some. The sample has nearly 40,000 clones, about four fifths seen once. The sequenced sample consisted of peripheral blood. All receptors derive from a man older than 75 with active or convalescent COVID-19. Both conserved end residues are part of each CDR3. The D gene is left open where the match is weak. Only some rows state a clone size, as once, few, many or a class for expanded clones.

TRBD1	TRBV27	TRBJ1-6	NA	TGTGCCAGCAGGGGACAGGGCTCTTCACCCCTCCACTTT	CASRGQGSSPLHF
NA	TRBV30	TRBJ1-1	NA	TGTGCCTGGAGTCTCGACAGCGAAGCTTTCTTT	CAWSLDSEAFF
TRBD1	TRBV28	TRBJ1-4	NA	TGTGCCAGCAGCCCACAGGGGGTAGTTGAAAAACTGTTTTTT	CASSPQGVVEKLFF
TRBD1	TRBV11-3	TRBJ2-1	NA	TGTGCCAGCAGCTTAGCAATACAGGGGACTGAGCAGTTCTTC	CASSLAIQGTEQFF
NA	TRBV1	TRBJ1-3	NA	TGCACCAGCAGCCAAGATGCGGCAGGGTTTCCCCACTCTGGAAACACCATATATTTT	CTSSQDAAGFPHSGNTIYF
TRBD2	TRBV7-2	TRBJ2-3	few	TGTGCCAGCAGCTACGAGACTAGCCCCACAGATACGCAGTATTTT	CASSYETSPTDTQYF
NA	TRBV15	TRBJ2-7	NA	TGTGCCACCAGCAGAGATGTCAACTACGAGCAGTACTTC	CATSRDVNYEQYF
TRBD1	TRBV27	TRBJ1-2	NA	TGTGGGATGGGGACAGGGGTTGATCTCGGCTATGGCTACACCTTC	CGMGTGVDLGYGYTF
NA	TRBV20-1	TRBJ2-1	NA	TGCAGTGCTAGTGCTAGCAGCTACAATGAGCAGTTCTTC	CSASASSYNEQFF
NA	TRBV10-3	TRBJ1-6	NA	TGTGCCACTCGGACAGACTATAATTCACCCCTCCACTTT	CATRTDYNSPLHF
NA	TRBV18	TRBJ1-4	NA	TGTGCCAGCTCACCCCAGGGGCGTGGTGAAAAACTGTTTTTT	CASSPQGRGEKLFF
NA	TRBV10-3	TRBJ1-1	few	TGTGCCATCAGTGAACCGCTGGGCAGTACCACTGAAGCTTTCTTT	CAISEPLGSTTEAFF
NA	TRBV27	TRBJ2-1	NA	TGTGCCAGCAGTCCGTTAGGGGGGACTATCAATGAGCAGTTCTTC	CASSPLGGTINEQFF
NA	TRBV7-9	TRBJ2-7	NA	TGTGCCAGCAGCGCCGGACAGTTGAGCTCCTACGAGCAGTACTTC	CASSAGQLSSYEQYF
NA	TRBV27	TRBJ2-7	NA	TGTGCCAGCAGTCGGACTGATTCCTACGAGCAGTACTTC	CASSRTDSYEQYF
NA	TRBV9	TRBJ2-7	NA	TGTGCCAGCAGCGTAGACGCGGGGCCGTACGAGCAGTACTTC	CASSVDAGPYEQYF
TRBD1	TRBV4-3	TRBJ2-2	NA	TGCGCCAGCAGCCAGGGACAGGGGGCGAACACCGGGGAGCTGTTTTTT	CASSQGQGANTGELFF
TRBD1	TRBV10-3	TRBJ1-1	NA	TGTGCCATCAGGTTAGGACAGGGGAACACTGAAGCTTTCTTT	CAIRLGQGNTEAFF
NA	TRBV7-3	TRBJ1-1	NA	TGTGCCAGCAGCTTAACCGTGGCCACGAACACTGAAGCTTTCTTT	CASSLTVATNTEAFF
NA	TRBV2	TRBJ2-7	NA	TGTGCCAGCAGTGTACAGGATGGAACGGAGATCTCCTACGAGCAGTACTTC	CASSVQDGTEISYEQYF